These 31 T cell receptor beta chains were all obtained from the same sample, sequenced in a study of shared clonotypes between healthy human individuals. Assay: immunoSEQ multiplex PCR; the TCRdb copy retains only in-frame clones and omits some. The sample records about 2 million clones, approximately 95% being singletons. Input material: naive CD4+ T cells sorted from blood. Sample subset: CD45RA+ positively selected. These TCRs come from a man between 18 and 29 years old in good health.

This chain links TRBV11-2 with TRBJ2-1; 11 bases are a match to TRBD1. The trim removed 1 base at V and 6 bases at J, leaving 5 bases unmatched. CDR1 is SGHAT, CDR2 FQNNGV, per germline. The CDR3 has 16 amino acids. CDR3 loop: CASSLALGTGGNEQFF. Written as DNA, the CDR3 is TGTGCCAGCAGCTTAGCGCTGGGGACAGGGGGCAATGAGCAGTTCTTC.

The chain combines TRBV13 with TRBJ2-1; TRBD1 might be the D (5 bases). Trimming stripped 5 bases from V and 7 bases from J, with 18 bases between. CDR1 and CDR2 (germline): PRHDT, FYEKMQ (reference sequence). This CDR3 is 15 amino acids long. The CDR3 DNA follows: TGTGCCAGCAGCCCACCCCGCAGGGTGGGGAATGAGCAGTTCTTC. Protein product: CASSPPRRVGNEQFF.

This chain uses TRBV6-1 with TRBJ1-6; D not certain. Germline assignment: CDR1 MNHNS and CDR2 SASEGT. The CDR3 is 16 residues long. V was cut by 3 bases and J by 9 bases, with 18 bases left in between. CDR3 in amino acids: CASSDQSRAPGSPLHF. The CDR3 bases are TGTGCCAGCAGTGATCAGTCCCGGGCGCCGGGTTCACCCCTCCACTTT.

The chain links TRBV29-1 to TRBJ2-4, with D unclear. CDR3 size: 15 residues. Trimming took 5 bases from V and 0 from J, leaving 14 bases between them. CDR1 and CDR2 (germline): SQVTM, ANQGSEA. CDR3 coding DNA: TGCAGCGTTAACGGCGGACCGCCAGCCAAAAACATTCAGTACTTC. This codes for CSVNGGPPAKNIQYF.

This clone was observed once. The J gene is TRBJ2-7, the V gene TRBV4-1, with TRBD1 matching 9 bases. The germline V gene has CDR1 MGHRA and CDR2 YSYEKL. The V gene end was trimmed by 1 base and the J gene end by 5 bases; junction bases not matched to a gene: 6. This CDR3 is 15 amino acids long. The CDR3 protein is CASSQGRDRVHEQYF. The CDR3 DNA reads TGCGCCAGCAGCCAAGGAAGGGACAGGGTGCACGAGCAGTACTTC.

V gene TRBV2 combines with J gene TRBJ1-2; D is perhaps TRBD1 (6 bases). V was clipped by 6 bases and J by 4 bases, with 12 bases between them. CDR3 length equals 13 residues. Germline V gives CDR1 SNHLY, CDR2 FYNNEI. CDR3 sequence (DNA): TGTGCCAGCAGGGCACAGGGAAGCTATGGCTACACCTTC. Translated: CASRAQGSYGYTF.

Concerning this clone itself: Other DNA sequences from this sample encode an identical CDR3 as well. The chain uses TRBV2 and TRBJ2-7, with D uncertain. The CDR3 runs to 11 residues. V was pared by 4 bases and J by 4 bases, with 5 bases between. The V gene's germline CDR1 is SNHLY and CDR2 FYNNEI. The CDR3 here is CASSGSYEQYF. DNA of the CDR3: TGTGCCAGCAGTGGGTCTTACGAGCAGTACTTC.

The genes are TRBV7-9 and TRBJ2-2, with D possibly matching TRBD1 (5 bases). The V end was cut by 2 bases, the J end by 9 bases, with 16 bases between. The germline CDR1 and CDR2 sequences are SEHNR and FQNEAQ (reference sequence). This CDR3 is built from 15 residues. The chain's CDR3 is CASSLFLLKGRELFF. The CDR3 coding sequence is TGTGCCAGCAGCTTATTTCTTCTTAAGGGGCGGGAGCTGTTTTTT. Complete variable domain (other parts from reference TRBV7-9 and TRBJ2-2): DTGVSQNPRHKITKRGQNVTFRCDPISEHNRLYWYRQTLGQGPEFLTYFQNEAQLEKSRLLSDRFSAERPKGSFSTLEIQRTEQGDSAMYLCASSLFLLKGRELFFGEGSRLTVL.

The chain couples TRBV19 to TRBJ1-2; D ambiguous. The CDR3 runs 11 residues. Trimming pared 4 bases from V and 8 bases from J, leaving 8 bases between. Germline V gene data show CDR1 as LNHDA and CDR2 as SQIVND (reference sequence). The CDR3 region is CASSKREGYTF. The CDR3 DNA follows: TGTGCCAGTAGTAAACGGGAAGGCTACACCTTC.

The V call is TRBV2, the J call TRBJ2-5, with 7 bases identical to TRBD1. Germline CDR1 and CDR2: SNHLY and FYNNEI. Trimming cost V 7 bases and J 4 bases; bases outside gene matches: 9. The CDR3 length is 14 residues. CDR3 amino acids: CASTIRQGGETQYF. The DNA for the CDR3 is TGTGCCAGCACCATAAGACAGGGCGGAGAGACCCAGTACTTC.

This clone was counted a single time. V is TRBV18 and J is TRBJ2-7; tentative D call: TRBD1 (6 bases). Germline CDR1 is KGHSH and CDR2 is LQKENI. Trimming shortened V by 6 bases and J by 0 bases, and 12 bases separated the two germline ends. The CDR3 runs to 14 residues. CDR3 nucleotide sequence: TGTGCCAGCTCCCCAGGGGCCAACTCCTACGAGCAGTACTTC. Amino acid sequence: CASSPGANSYEQYF.

The V call is TRBV18, the J call TRBJ1-3, with a weak D call TRBD1 (6 bases). There are 16 residues in the CDR3. V gave up 2 bases and J gave up 2 bases, with 13 bases separating them. CDR1 is KGHSH and CDR2 is LQKENI in the germline V gene. This chain's CDR3 is CASSPSQGITGNTIYF. CDR3 nucleotide sequence: TGTGCCAGCTCACCATCACAGGGAATCACTGGAAACACCATATATTTT.

This chain connects TRBV2 to TRBJ2-5, with D possibly being TRBD2 (5 bases). Germline V gives CDR1 SNHLY, CDR2 FYNNEI. CDR3 length: 12 residues. Trimming cost V 8 bases and J 4 bases, with 11 bases left between them. CDR3 region: CASLGEVETQYF. The DNA for the CDR3 is TGTGCCAGCCTCGGGGAAGTAGAGACCCAGTACTTC.

With respect to this clone: This sample includes further DNA sequences coding for the same CDR3. V gene TRBV2 combines with J gene TRBJ2-3; D is uncertain. CDR1 and CDR2 (germline): SNHLY, FYNNEI. V was shortened by 3 bases and J by 2 bases, with 3 bases between the two germline ends. This CDR3 spans 12 amino acids. CDR3 nucleotides: TGTGCCAGCAGTGAGTCCACAGATACGCAGTATTTT. Translation gives CASSESTDTQYF.

The chain joins TRBV5-1 to TRBJ2-3; possible D gene TRBD2, 5 bases. The CDR3 totals 11 residues. CDR1 SGHRS and CDR2 YFSETQ come from the germline V gene. Trimming shortened V by 7 bases and J by 6 bases, and 9 bases separated the two germline ends. As DNA, the CDR3 is TGCGCCAGCCCACGAGGGGATACGCAGTATTTT. Protein product: CASPRGDTQYF.

This chain connects TRBV10-3 to TRBJ2-2; either TRBD1 or TRBD2 may fit D (6 bases each). Germline V gene lookup returns CDR1 ENHRY and CDR2 SYGVKD. Trimming took 3 bases from V and 5 from J, leaving 13 bases between them. This CDR3 has 15 residues. CDR3 sequence (DNA): TGTGCCATCAGTGATTCGGGGGCGCAAACCGGGGAGCTGTTTTTT. Amino acid sequence: CAISDSGAQTGELFF.

This sequence joins TRBV9 and TRBJ2-1; 11 nucleotides align to TRBD2. J gave up 2 bases and V 2 bases, and 6 bases lay outside the gene matches. Germline values: CDR1 SGDLS, CDR2 YYNGEE. The CDR3 length is 17 residues. The CDR3, as DNA: TGTGCCAGCAGCGTGTATGCTAGCGGGGGGACCTACAATGAGCAGTTCTTC. The encoded protein is CASSVYASGGTYNEQFF.

Only one count was recorded for this clone. V usage is TRBV5-1 and J usage is TRBJ2-5; 8 bases are shared with TRBD1. The J call may be faulty, since TRBJ2-7 better matches the DNA end. CDR1 SGHRS and CDR2 YFSETQ come from the germline V gene. The CDR3 has 12 residues. CDR3 region: CASSATGAEQYF. CDR3 nucleotide sequence: TGCGCCAGCAGCGCGACAGGGGCCGAGCAGTACTTC.

The gene calls are TRBV11-2 and TRBJ1-1; weak D call: TRBD1 (6 bases). In germline, CDR1 is SGHAT, CDR2 FQNNGV. The V end lost 7 bases, the J end lost 2 bases, and 17 bases lay between the germline ends. The CDR3 length is 15 residues. The CDR3 protein is CASIPWGQVNTEAFF. The CDR3 region has the DNA TGTGCCAGCATCCCCTGGGGGCAGGTAAACACTGAAGCTTTCTTT.

This rearrangement joins TRBV14 to TRBJ2-3; 7 bases fit TRBD1. The germline V gene has CDR1 SGHDN and CDR2 FVKESK. After removal of 2 bases from V and 3 bases from J, the junction contained 5 bases not matched to a gene. CDR3 size: 15 residues. The chain's CDR3 is CASSQRTGATDTQYF. DNA of the CDR3: TGTGCCAGCAGCCAAAGGACAGGCGCTACAGATACGCAGTATTTT.

This clone showed up just once. The chain carries TRBV5-1 and TRBJ2-7; no clear D gene. In germline, CDR1 is SGHRS, CDR2 YFSETQ. V was trimmed by 1 base and J by 3 bases, leaving 11 bases between them. This CDR3 comprises 14 residues. This CDR3 reads CASSLFRSDYEQYF. The CDR3 DNA reads TGCGCCAGCAGCTTGTTTCGATCTGACTACGAGCAGTACTTC.

The chain links TRBV7-2 to TRBJ2-1, with TRBD2 matching over 8 bases. The CDR3 sequence is 14 residues long. Germline-derived CDR1 and CDR2 are SGHTA and FQGNSA. V lost 5 bases and J lost 8; bases outside the gene matches: 8. CDR3: CASSPRGGRYEQFF. The CDR3 DNA reads TGTGCCAGCAGCCCCCGTGGCGGGAGGTATGAGCAGTTCTTC.

The table lists this clone with a count of one. The gene calls are TRBV11-2 and TRBJ2-3; possibly TRBD1 for D (6 bases). The CDR3 is 15 amino acids. V lost 5 bases and J 1 base, leaving 13 bases between the germline ends. The germline gives CDR1 SGHAT, CDR2 FQNNGV. This CDR3 reads CASSAGTSRTDTQYF. CDR3 DNA: TGTGCCAGCAGCGCCGGGACATCTCGCACAGATACGCAGTATTTT.

The rearrangement links TRBV7-2 to TRBJ1-1, with D uncertain. This CDR3 spans 14 amino acids. Germline CDR1 and CDR2: SGHTA and FQGNSA. The V end was cut by 3 bases, the J end by 2 bases, with 10 bases between. CDR3 loop: CASSFGSTNTEAFF. CDR3 nucleotide sequence: TGTGCCAGCAGCTTTGGATCAACAAACACTGAAGCTTTCTTT.

The gene calls are TRBV4-3 and TRBJ2-3; D not certain. The V gene's germline CDR1 is LGHNA and CDR2 YSLEER. The length of the CDR3 is 15 residues. V shed 0 bases and J shed 6 bases, with 13 bases lying between them. For the CDR3, the DNA is TGCGCCAGCAGCCAAGATAGGGTTACAGCGGATACGCAGTATTTT. This gives the protein CASSQDRVTADTQYF.

This chain links TRBV19 with TRBJ1-2, with 7 bases matching TRBD1. V gave up 7 bases and J gave up 0 bases; unmatched junction bases: 11. The CDR3 is 16 residues long. Germline CDR1 LNHDA, CDR2 SQIVND (reference sequence). The CDR3 is CASTQGRFGANYGYTF. Written as DNA, the CDR3 is TGTGCCAGTACACAGGGGAGGTTTGGGGCTAACTATGGCTACACCTTC.

Regarding this clone: Other DNA sequences within the sample encode an identical CDR3. The chain is built from TRBV30 and TRBJ2-5, with 7 bases matching TRBD2. The ends lost 5 bases at V and 5 bases at J; junction bases unmatched: 8. Germline values: CDR1 GTSNPN, CDR2 SVGIG (reference sequence). This CDR3 region has 13 residues. The CDR3 nucleotides read TGTGCCTGGGGGCAGGGAGGGGCGGAGACCCAGTACTTC. It encodes CAWGQGGAETQYF.

This chain uses TRBV7-2 with TRBJ1-5; D remains unclear. CDR1 is SGHTA, CDR2 FQGNSA, per germline. This CDR3 has 14 residues. V gave up 1 base and J gave up 11 bases, with 15 bases separating them. In nucleotides, the CDR3 is TGTGCCAGCAGCTTAGGACATCCTGGGGTGGCCCAGCATTTT. This sequence encodes CASSLGHPGVAQHF.

The V call is TRBV18, the J call TRBJ2-7; no definite D call. Germline V gene sequence: CDR1 KGHSH, CDR2 LQKENI. The CDR3 runs 14 residues. V was trimmed by 2 bases and J by 0 bases, leaving 8 bases between them. The CDR3 is CASSPVTGSYEQYF. In DNA, the CDR3 is TGTGCCAGCTCACCAGTTACGGGCTCCTACGAGCAGTACTTC.

This chain uses TRBV19 with TRBJ2-3; 8 positions agree with TRBD1. With V trimmed by 3 bases and J by 2 bases, 1 base remained unmatched. This CDR3 contains 14 residues. The germline CDR1 and CDR2 sequences are LNHDA and SQIVND (reference sequence). CDR3 in DNA: TGTGCCAGTAGTATGGGACAGGCCACAGATACGCAGTATTTT. As protein: CASSMGQATDTQYF.

CDR3 coding DNA: TGTGCCAGCAGTCCCCCGACTGCTAGCACAGATACGCAGTATTTT. This codes for CASSPPTASTDTQYF. J is TRBJ2-3 and V is TRBV28; unclear D gene. This CDR3 has 15 residues. V shed 5 bases and J shed 0 bases, with 12 bases lying between them. CDR1 is MDHEN, CDR2 SYDVKM, per germline.